This TCR beta chain was observed in a study of T cells in Graves' hyperthyroidism and ophthalmopathy. V was trimmed by 7 bases and J by 3 bases, leaving 12 bases between them. Per germline, CDR1 MNHNS and CDR2 SASEGT. The CDR3 contains 13 residues. This clonotype was found many times. The antigen remains unidentified. Not enrolled were patients with uncontrolled infection, other autoimmune disease, pregnancy or lactation. General study findings and limits: Classification by a 13 V-J model distinguished ophthalmopathy from stable hyperthyroidism.

Researchers amplified the TCR beta CDR3 regions from RNA transcripts. HTBI primers were the set used in a first-round RT-PCR of the TCR CDR3. TCRdb re-called the multiplex PCR reads through MiXCR, storing one row per CDR3 protein. The sample consists of approximately 530,000 distinct CDR3 sequences, 16% of them appearing once. Sequencing was carried out using blood. This sequence was found in a woman aged 18-29 years with Graves' hyperthyroidism. V is TRBV6-1 and J is TRBJ2-5; D is unresolved. DNA for the CDR3: TGTGCCAGCACCTCCGGCTGGAAAGAGACCCAGTACTTC. As protein: CASTSGWKETQYF.